This T cell receptor beta chain was retrieved from a study of shared clonotypes between healthy human individuals. The CDR3 consists of 16 residues. The V gene lost 5 bases and the J gene lost 5 bases, with 21 bases spanning the gap. Per germline, CDR1 LNHDA and CDR2 SQIVND (reference sequence). This table comes from immunoSEQ multiplex PCR, and its TCRdb copy is limited to in-frame clones, with some not included. The table has more than 400,000 clones, about 78% seen once. The V call is TRBV19, the J call TRBJ1-2; TRBD1 is a possible D gene (6 bases). This sequence was found in a woman in her thirties or forties in good health. Some clones in this sample may be carry-over from other donors' samples. The material sequenced was PBMCs. CDR3 loop: CASSPGGGVVRYGYTF. The CDR3 DNA follows: TGTGCCAGTAGTCCCGGAGGGGGGGTAGTCCGATATGGCTACACCTTC. Looking up the rest from reference TRBV19 and TRBJ1-2 gives the full variable domain: DGGITQSPKYLFRKEGQNVTLSCEQNLNHDAMYWYRQDPGQGLRLIYYSQIVNDFQKGDIAEGYSVSREKKESFPLTVTSAQKNPTAFYLCASSPGGGVVRYGYTFGSGTRLTVV.